This T cell receptor (beta chain) is from a study of blood T cell repertoires in COVID-19. Study-wide background: From the United States, Italy and Spain came samples of acute and convalescent COVID-19. Sources were T cells, B-cell-depleted T cells, or PBMCs; the material itself was cDNA or gDNA.

Germline assignment: CDR1 ENHRY and CDR2 SYGVKD. This CDR3 is 14 amino acids long. The ends were cut back, 3 bases at V and 0 bases at J, with 8 bases in the middle. In the original analysis: Estimation of nucleated cell counts relied on the amplification of reference gene primers. Measured with immunoSEQ multiplex PCR; TCRdb has only the in-frame clones, and not every one. D and trimming come from the DNA, and the V and J calls and clone size come from that table. The sample lists 150,000 to 200,000 clones, about 88% occurring once. This chain connects TRBV10-3 to TRBJ1-2, with a possible D match to TRBD1 (5 bases). This receptor was obtained from a human donor in a cohort sampled during active COVID-19. The sequenced sample was peripheral blood. The chain's CDR3 is CAISDQGSNYGYTF. The CDR3 DNA follows: TGTGCCATCAGTGATCAGGGATCTAACTATGGCTACACCTTC.